Sequencing of this T cell receptor beta chain was carried out in a study of blood T cell repertoires in COVID-19. Germline V gene sequence: CDR1 KGHDR, CDR2 SFDVKD. The V segment lost 5 bases and the J segment 2 bases; nucleotides outside the gene matches: 12. CDR3 size: 17 residues. Data came from immunoSEQ multiplex PCR; TCRdb stores just in-frame clones and leaves some out. The sample consists of about 370,000 clones, around 90% of them appearing once. Material: peripheral blood. This chain links TRBV24-1 with TRBJ1-2; 8 positions agree with TRBD1. This receptor was identified in a man aged 18 to 30 with active or convalescent COVID-19. The CDR3 nucleotides are TGTGCCACCAGTGTCGCCCGACAGGGGTCCTCGAACTATGGCTACACCTTC. It encodes CATSVARQGSSNYGYTF.